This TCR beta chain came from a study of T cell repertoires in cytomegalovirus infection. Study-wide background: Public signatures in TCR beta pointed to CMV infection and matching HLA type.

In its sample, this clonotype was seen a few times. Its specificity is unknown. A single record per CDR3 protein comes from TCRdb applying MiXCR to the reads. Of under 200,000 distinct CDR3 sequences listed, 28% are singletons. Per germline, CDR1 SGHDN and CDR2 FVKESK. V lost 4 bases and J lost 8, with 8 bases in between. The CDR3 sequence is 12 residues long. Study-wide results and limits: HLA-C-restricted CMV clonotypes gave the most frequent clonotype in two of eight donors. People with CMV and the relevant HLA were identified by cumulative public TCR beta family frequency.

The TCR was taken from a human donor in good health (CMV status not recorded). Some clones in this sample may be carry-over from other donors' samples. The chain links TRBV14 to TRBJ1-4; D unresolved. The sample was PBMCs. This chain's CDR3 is CASSRRYEKLFF. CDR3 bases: TGTGCCAGCAGCCGGCGATACGAAAAACTGTTTTTT.